The 32 T cell receptor beta chains presented below share a single source sample, sequenced in a study of T cells after yellow fever vaccination. TCRdb passed the 5' RACE reads through MiXCR, listing each CDR3 protein once. Among under 500,000 distinct CDR3 sequences listed, about 19% were seen once. The sample in question was PBMCs, obtained before the yellow fever booster vaccination. The receptors come from a man between 18 and 35 years old who received the YFV17D yellow fever vaccine.

This clonotype occurred many times. V usage is TRBV28 and J usage is TRBJ2-1, with 7 bases aligning to TRBD2. The CDR3 extends over 14 amino acids. In germline, CDR1 is MDHEN, CDR2 SYDVKM. Trimming cost V 8 bases and J 0 bases; bases outside gene matches: 4. The DNA of the CDR3 is TGTGCCAGCGTAGGCGGGAGCTCCTACAATGAGCAGTTCTTC. Encoded protein: CASVGGSSYNEQFF.

The table lists this clonotype with a few counts. The CDR3, as DNA: TGTGCCAGCAGTTTCCTTCGGCAGGGGGGTTATGAGCAGTTCTTC. Amino acid sequence: CASSFLRQGGYEQFF. This chain connects TRBV12-3 or TRBV12-4 to TRBJ2-1; perhaps TRBD1 as D (7 bases). V was shortened by 3 bases and J by 8 bases, with 17 bases between the two germline ends. CDR3 length: 15 residues.

This clonotype is a singleton in its sample. This rearrangement joins TRBV2 to TRBJ1-2; the D is unclear. Trimming shortened V by 4 bases and J by 6 bases, and 12 bases separated the two germline ends. Germline CDR1 is SNHLY and CDR2 is FYNNEI. The CDR3 has 13 amino acids. The CDR3: CASSAEGWDGYTF. The DNA for the CDR3 is TGTGCCAGCAGTGCAGAAGGTTGGGATGGCTACACCTTC.

The rearrangement uses TRBV3-1 and TRBJ1-1, with 8 bases lining up with TRBD1. The ends lost 4 bases at V and 9 bases at J; junction bases unmatched: 7. CDR1 and CDR2 from the germline V gene are LGHDT and YNNKEL (reference sequence). This CDR3 has 13 residues. CDR3 amino acids: CASSLGQGSQAFF. Here the CDR3 DNA reads TGTGCCAGCAGCCTTGGACAGGGCTCTCAAGCTTTCTTT.

V and J are TRBV12-5 and TRBJ2-1; perhaps D is TRBD1 or TRBD2 (5 bases each). CDR1 and CDR2 (germline): LGHNT, FRNRAP. The CDR3 has 13 amino acids. V lost 3 bases and J lost 15, with 18 bases in between. DNA of the CDR3: TGTGCTAGTGGTTTTCCCCTCCTCCCGGGGCGGTTCTTC. Translating it yields CASGFPLLPGRFF.

The DNA for the CDR3 is TGTGCCAGCAGCCAAGGGCACGACAGGGCCGTGGGCTACACCTTC. The encoded protein is CASSQGHDRAVGYTF. This chain joins TRBV4-2 and TRBJ1-2, with 7 positions matching TRBD1. Germline CDR1 LGHNA, CDR2 YNFKEQ. Losses at the gene ends were 1 base for V and 8 bases for J; bases not matched to a gene: 10. The CDR3 has 15 amino acids.

This clonotype was seen at least ten times. The CDR3 region is CASSLESGGSETQYF. CDR3 in DNA: TGTGCCAGCAGTTTGGAAAGCGGGGGATCGGAGACCCAGTACTTC. This chain uses TRBV12-3 or TRBV12-4 with TRBJ2-5; 8 bases are shared with TRBD2. The V and J ends lost 3 bases and 5 bases, in that order; junction bases with no gene match: 8. The CDR3 runs to 15 residues.

The CDR3 loop is CASRPPGQDYGYTF. As DNA, the CDR3 is TGTGCCAGCAGGCCACCGGGACAAGACTATGGCTACACCTTC. V is TRBV7-2 and J is TRBJ1-2; TRBD1 might be the D (6 bases). Germline-derived CDR1 and CDR2 are SGHTA and FQGNSA. The CDR3 length is 14 residues. V lost 6 bases, J lost 3 bases, and 14 bases lay in between.

This clonotype occurred a few times. This chain joins TRBV27 and TRBJ2-7; D not certain. V shed 10 bases and J shed 4 bases, with 20 bases lying between them. The V gene's germline CDR1 is MNHEY and CDR2 SMNVEV (reference sequence). The CDR3 loop spans 14 amino acids. This CDR3 reads CANSSDLKSYEQYV. As DNA, the CDR3 is TGTGCCAACTCCTCCGACCTGAAGTCTTACGAGCAGTACGTC.

The table lists this clonotype with a few counts. The rearrangement joins TRBV27 to TRBJ2-5; D call uncertain. Germline lookup yields CDR1 MNHEY and CDR2 SMNVEV (reference sequence). Trimming pared 4 bases from V and 5 bases from J, leaving 14 bases between. The CDR3 length is 14 residues. The CDR3 region has the DNA TGTGCCAGCAGTTCCCCGTTTCCCGGGGAGACCCAGTACTTC. It is translated as CASSSPFPGETQYF.

V gene TRBV5-1 combines with J gene TRBJ1-3; D gene unclear. Trimming cost V 6 bases and J 0 bases, with 7 bases left between them. The V gene's germline CDR1 is SGHRS and CDR2 YFSETQ. The CDR3 covers 13 residues. This CDR3 reads CASKVSSGNTIYF. The DNA for the CDR3 is TGCGCCAGCAAGGTCAGCTCTGGAAACACCATATATTTT.

The chain couples TRBV7-9 to TRBJ2-6; the D gene could be TRBD1 or TRBD2 (5 bases each). CDR1 is SEHNR, CDR2 FQNEAQ, per germline (reference sequence). CDR3 size: 15 residues. The germline V and J ends were trimmed by 5 bases and 1 base, with 9 bases remaining between them. The CDR3 loop is CASSPGTSGANVLTF. The CDR3 region has the DNA TGTGCCAGCAGCCCCGGGACGTCTGGGGCCAACGTCCTGACTTTC. Filled out from reference TRBV7-9 and TRBJ2-6, the complete variable domain reads DTGVSQNPRHKITKRGQNVTFRCDPISEHNRLYWYRQTLGQGPEFLTYFQNEAQLEKSRLLSDRFSAERPKGSFSTLEIQRTEQGDSAMYLCASSPGTSGANVLTFGAGSRLTVL.

The chain combines TRBV24-1 with TRBJ2-5; D gene ambiguous. V was cut by 5 bases and J by 5 bases, with 11 bases left in between. The CDR3 totals 13 residues. Germline assignment: CDR1 KGHDR and CDR2 SFDVKD. The DNA for the CDR3 is TGTGCCACCAGTGGGGGAAGAAGGGAGACCCAGTACTTC. Residues: CATSGGRRETQYF.

This clonotype was observed a few times. This sequence joins TRBV24-1 and TRBJ2-5; no reliable D call. The germline CDR1 and CDR2 sequences are KGHDR and SFDVKD. V lost 3 bases to trimming and J lost 4 bases, with 14 bases between them. The CDR3 contains 15 residues. DNA of the CDR3: TGTGCCACCAGTGATCCATCCACCACGGGAGAGACCCAGTACTTC. Its protein product is CATSDPSTTGETQYF.

This sequence joins TRBV9 and TRBJ2-5; D remains ambiguous. With 2 bases removed from V and 4 bases from J, the gap between germline ends came to 18 bases. The CDR3 runs 16 residues. Looked up from germline, CDR1 is SGDLS and CDR2 is YYNGEE. CDR3 nucleotide sequence: TGTGCCAGCAGCGTTGGTCTCGTCGCATTAGGAGAGACCCAGTACTTC. Its protein is CASSVGLVALGETQYF.

The chain combines TRBV27 with TRBJ2-5; 7 nucleotides line up with TRBD1. Per the germline V gene, CDR1 is MNHEY and CDR2 is SMNVEV (reference sequence). V lost 5 bases and J lost 4; bases outside the gene matches: 7. The CDR3 runs 14 residues. CDR3 bases: TGTGCCAGCAGTCTCTACAGGGGCAGAGAGACCCAGTACTTC. Translating it yields CASSLYRGRETQYF.

The rearrangement joins TRBV7-6 to TRBJ2-3; 8 bases are shared with TRBD2. The CDR3 extends over 15 amino acids. V shed 2 bases and J 5 bases; nucleotides not matched to a gene: 6. The germline CDR1 and CDR2 sequences are SGHVS and FNYEAQ. CDR3 loop: CASSLSGGSIDTQYF. CDR3 in DNA: TGTGCCAGCAGCTTAAGCGGGGGTTCGATAGATACGCAGTATTTT. The full variable domain, in which reference TRBV7-6 and TRBJ2-3 provide the parts outside the CDR3, is GAGVSQSPRYKVTKRGQDVALRCDPISGHVSLYWYRQALGQGPEFLTYFNYEAQQDKSGLPNDRFSAERPEGSISTLTIQRTEQRDSAMYRCASSLSGGSIDTQYFGPGTRLTVL.

The chain joins TRBV21-1 to TRBJ2-7. TRBV21-1 is a pseudogene. CDR3 length: 9 amino acids. CDR3 sequence reads: CASSKEDGV. The CDR3, as DNA: TGTGCCAGCAGCAAAGAGGATGGCGTC.

Ten or more counts support this clonotype. This chain uses TRBV27 with TRBJ2-7, with D possibly TRBD2 on 6 matching bases. Germline CDR1 is MNHEY and CDR2 is SMNVEV (reference sequence). The CDR3 is 15 amino acids. Trimming shortened V by 6 bases and J by 0 bases, and 15 bases separated the two germline ends. The CDR3 region is CASRAKGLSSYEQYV. The CDR3 bases are TGTGCCAGCAGGGCCAAGGGACTGAGCTCCTACGAGCAGTACGTC.

In its sample, this clonotype was seen a few times. This chain uses TRBV20-1 with TRBJ2-7; no firm D call. V was shortened by 0 bases and J by 5 bases, with 14 bases between the two germline ends. The CDR3 consists of 14 residues. Germline assignment: CDR1 DFQATT and CDR2 SNEGSKA (reference sequence). As DNA, the CDR3 is TGCAGTGCTAGAGAATCGTCAAGGGCAGACGAGCAGTACGTC. Its protein is CSARESSRADEQYV.

The sample holds a few counts of this clonotype. The chain links TRBV5-1 to TRBJ2-7, with D possibly called TRBD1 or TRBD2 (7 bases each). Germline values: CDR1 SGHRS, CDR2 YFSETQ. There are 18 residues in the CDR3. The V end was cut by 4 bases, the J end by 3 bases, with 26 bases between. CDR3 in DNA: TGCGCCAGCAGCACCGTAGGCAGGGGGGGTGCTAGTTTCTACGAGCAGTACTTC. Translating gives CASSTVGRGGASFYEQYF.

V gene TRBV5-1 combines with J gene TRBJ1-2; 7 bases are a match to TRBD1. The trim removed 5 bases at V and 2 bases at J, leaving 6 bases unmatched. CDR1 is SGHRS and CDR2 is YFSETQ in the germline V gene. CDR3 length: 14 amino acids. The CDR3 protein is CASRRPGQNYGYTF. Written as DNA, the CDR3 is TGCGCCAGCAGAAGACCGGGACAGAACTATGGCTACACCTTC. Together with reference TRBV5-1 and TRBJ1-2, the CDR3 gives the full variable domain: KAGVTQTPRYLIKTRGQQVTLSCSPISGHRSVSWYQQTPGQGLQFLFEYFSETQRNKGNFPGRFSGRQFSNSRSEMNVSTLELGDSALYLCASRRPGQNYGYTFGSGTRLTVV.

The V gene is TRBV12-3 or TRBV12-4, the J gene TRBJ1-1, with a tentative D call TRBD1 (5 bases). The CDR3 is 15 residues long. V was pared by 7 bases and J by 6 bases, with 21 bases between. The CDR3 protein is CASNAWGEGSAEAFF. CDR3 bases: TGTGCCAGCAATGCCTGGGGGGAGGGGAGCGCTGAAGCTTTCTTT.

The chain has TRBV5-1 and TRBJ2-5; the D gene is possibly TRBD1 (6 bases). V gave up 5 bases and J gave up 1 base, with 9 bases separating them. CDR3 length: 13 amino acids. The germline CDR1 and CDR2 sequences are SGHRS and YFSETQ. CDR3 DNA sequence: TGCGCCAGCAGAGGACAGCCCCAAGAGACCCAGTACTTC. This gives the protein CASRGQPQETQYF.

This clonotype was seen repeatedly, ten times or more. The genes are TRBV5-1 and TRBJ1-2; a possible D gene is TRBD1 (6 bases). In germline, CDR1 is SGHRS, CDR2 YFSETQ. Trimming pared 0 bases from V and 2 bases from J, leaving 8 bases between. This CDR3 contains 14 residues. The CDR3: CASSLDDRNYGYTF. CDR3 coding DNA: TGCGCCAGCAGCTTGGATGACAGGAACTATGGCTACACCTTC.

This clonotype was seen more than once but under ten times. The genes are TRBV4-2 and TRBJ2-6, with 9 bases aligning to TRBD1. Trimming at V came to 0 bases and at J to 2 bases, leaving 5 bases not matched to a gene. CDR3 length: 18 amino acids. Germline lookup yields CDR1 LGHNA and CDR2 YNFKEQ. CDR3 sequence: CASSQDTGGNTGANVLTF. Written as DNA, the CDR3 is TGTGCCAGCAGCCAAGATACAGGGGGCAACACTGGGGCCAACGTCCTGACTTTC.

A few counts support this clonotype. The chain combines TRBV7-6 with TRBJ2-2, with TRBD2 as a possible D gene (5 bases). CDR3 length: 15 residues. Germline CDR1 and CDR2: SGHVS and FNYEAQ. Trimming removed 6 bases at V and 6 bases at J, with 17 bases between. CDR3 in amino acids: CASSRTGKLAGELFF. DNA for the CDR3: TGTGCCAGCAGTAGAACGGGGAAATTAGCCGGGGAGCTGTTTTTT.

CDR3 DNA sequence: TGTGCCAGCAGTACCTGGGGGACTAGCGATTACAATGAGCAGTTCTTC. Its translation: CASSTWGTSDYNEQFF. The chain uses TRBV28 and TRBJ2-1; 10 nucleotides line up with TRBD2. The length of the CDR3 is 16 residues. CDR1 and CDR2 from the germline V gene are MDHEN and SYDVKM. V shed 5 bases, J shed 4 bases, and the junction held 8 bases outside the gene matches. The complete variable domain, with remaining parts taken from reference TRBV28 and TRBJ2-1, reads DVKVTQSSRYLVKRTGEKVFLECVQDMDHENMFWYRQDPGLGLRLIYFSYDVKMKEKGDIPEGYSVSREKKERFSLILESASTNQTSMYLCASSTWGTSDYNEQFFGPGTRLTVL.

There are a few counts of this clonotype. The genes are TRBV6-2 or TRBV6-3 and TRBJ1-2, with D perhaps matching TRBD1 (5 bases). V was trimmed by 0 bases and J by 4 bases, leaving 18 bases between them. Germline values: CDR1 MNHEY, CDR2 SVGEGT. The CDR3 length is 17 residues. The CDR3 loop is CASSYSRVQENLYGYTF. The CDR3 DNA follows: TGTGCCAGCAGTTACTCGAGGGTACAGGAAAACCTCTATGGCTACACCTTC.

This clonotype was seen more than once but under ten times. The rearrangement uses TRBV7-6 and TRBJ2-7; possible D gene TRBD1, 6 bases. Trimming shortened V by 2 bases and J by 3 bases, and 17 bases separated the two germline ends. The germline V gene encodes CDR1 SGHVS and CDR2 FNYEAQ. This CDR3 has 16 residues. The CDR3 nucleotides read TGTGCCAGCAGCTTATTCGGACAGCCTCCCTTCTACGAGCAGTACTTC. It translates to CASSLFGQPPFYEQYF.

This clonotype was seen only a few times. V gene TRBV24-1 combines with J gene TRBJ2-2; D perhaps matches TRBD2 (7 bases). The germline CDR1 and CDR2 sequences are KGHDR and SFDVKD. This CDR3 region has 13 residues. Trimming pared 6 bases from V and 4 bases from J, leaving 8 bases between. The CDR3 here is CATSRGATGELFF. The DNA for the CDR3 is TGTGCCACCAGTCGGGGGGCCACCGGGGAGCTGTTTTTT.

This clonotype showed up just a few times. The chain carries TRBV25-1 and TRBJ2-7, with 10 bases lining up with TRBD1. Germline assignment: CDR1 MGHDK and CDR2 SYGVNS. This CDR3 is built from 13 residues. V was clipped by 6 bases and J by 2 bases; unmatched bases: 1. The CDR3 sequence is CASRGQGAYEQYV. In DNA, the CDR3 is TGTGCCAGCAGAGGACAGGGGGCCTACGAGCAGTACGTC.